This T cell receptor beta chain comes out of a study of blood T cells in healthy people across ages (dated by TCRdb to 2014 to 2015). About the full investigation: In model experiments, roughly one uniquely barcoded TCR beta cDNA molecule per two T cells was captured by template switching. To track age-related changes in TCR beta repertoire diversity, the study relied on deep sequencing normalized with unique cDNA molecular identifiers. The donors were divided into four age groups: young (average approximately 17 years), middle-aged (roughly 42), aged (roughly 60) and long-lived (roughly 82). To avoid experimental bias, donors of different ages were randomly spread across the sequencing lanes. The study analyzed two additional independent replicas of 1 million unique cDNA reads from the same blood draw for two donors, one aged 18 to 29 and one aged 80 or older. Findings and caveats that apply to the study as a whole: Because profiling used bulk unsorted PBMCs, naive and antigen-experienced compartments could not be compared conclusively. Because the CMV infection status of the donors was unknown, age-related changes in expanded clonotypes may potentially have been confounded. There was a strong correlation between observed TCR beta diversity and the percentage of naive T cells measured by flow cytometry. Observed TCR beta diversity per million T cells fell roughly linearly with age, and a significant reduction was already apparent by age roughly 41. Estimates of total diversity based on one million sequenced T cells were regarded as lower bounds and as underestimates. Compared with the aged group, the long-lived group had more naive CD4+ T cells, fewer expanded clones and increased TCR diversity, suggesting age selection.

This clonotype was seen more than once but under ten times. The specificity of this receptor is unknown. Base qualities were left out, and no much larger clone turns up one base away. The library was generated by 5' RACE. The reads were generated on an Illumina HiSeq 2500. The second PCR ran for roughly 7 to 11 cycles and used a J-beta primer mix along with a sample-barcoded 5' primer. A template-switch 5' adaptor carrying 12 random nucleotides introduced a unique molecular identifier onto each TCR beta cDNA molecule. Each sample yielded at least 2.5 million CDR3-containing paired-end reads. First-strand cDNA was synthesized from all RNA with the Mint cDNA synthesis kit, primed by a TRBC-specific oligonucleotide. Following uracil-DNA glycosylase treatment, a first 18-cycle PCR with universal primers M1SS and BC2_uni_R was performed on all cDNA. On the study's bioinformatics: Normalization of each sample was performed by random selection of 1 million high-quality reads, each carrying a distinct molecular identifier. Reads with shared molecular identifiers were discarded instead of being binned into consensus sequences. MiTCR, with a Q25 quality threshold and the strictest error-elimination algorithm, was used for CDR3 identification, clonotype clustering and error correction. Lower-bound total TCR beta diversity was estimated with a nonparametric unseen species model using Euler transformation. TCRdb redid the processing of the public reads, applying fastp at Q25 and MiXCR, and retained in-frame beta chains. Rows matching on CDR3 protein sequence are summarized as one entry with the most common DNA and genes. The V and J calls and clone size are TCRdb's, not the authors'. This sample comprises over 1,500,000 distinct CDR3 sequences, 49% of them detected only once. 2.1% of the sample belongs to the ten largest clones.

The CDR3 contains 14 residues, cysteine and phenylalanine counted. Just the 42-base CDR3 DNA is kept, in frame starting at base 1. Trimming costs V 4 bases and J 3 bases, and their ends lie 12 bases apart. From a lookup of the germline V gene (reference sequence), CDR1 and CDR2 are MNHEY and SMNVEV. Donors were under 40 systemically healthy Caucasian individuals from Russia aged roughly 6 to 90 years. Each donor gave 9 to 10 milliliters of peripheral blood, collected into EDTA-treated Vacutainer tubes. Ficoll-Paque density-gradient centrifugation was used to isolate PBMCs, with at least 7 million obtained per sample. Total RNA, at least 5 micrograms per sample, was extracted from PBMCs with Trizol reagent. Naive CD45RAhigh/CD27high T cell percentages were measured by flow cytometry on a PBMC aliquot from every donor.

This clonotype was obtained from a woman in her 40s in good health. Sequenced: blood. The chain uses TRBV27 and TRBJ1-2; too little of a D gene remains to name it. The CDR3 loop reads CASSSLRVDYGYTF. At the DNA level, the sequence is TGTGCCAGCAGTTCCTTACGGGTAGACTATGGCTACACCTTC.